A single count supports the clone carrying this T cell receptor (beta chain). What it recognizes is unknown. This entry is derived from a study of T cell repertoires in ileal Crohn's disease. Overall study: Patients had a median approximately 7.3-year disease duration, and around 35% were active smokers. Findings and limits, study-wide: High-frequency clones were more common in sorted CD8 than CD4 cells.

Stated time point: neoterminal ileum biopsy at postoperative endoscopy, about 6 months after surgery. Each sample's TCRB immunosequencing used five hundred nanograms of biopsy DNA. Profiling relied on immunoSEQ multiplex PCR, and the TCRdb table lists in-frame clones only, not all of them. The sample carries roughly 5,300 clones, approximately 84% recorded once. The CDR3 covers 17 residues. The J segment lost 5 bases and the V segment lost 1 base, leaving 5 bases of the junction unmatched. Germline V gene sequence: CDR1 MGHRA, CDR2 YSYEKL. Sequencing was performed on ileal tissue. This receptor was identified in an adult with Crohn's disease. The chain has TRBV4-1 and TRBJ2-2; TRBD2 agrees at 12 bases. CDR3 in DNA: TGCGCCAGCAGCCAAGGACTAGCGGGGGTCGGGACCGGGGAGCTGTTTTTT. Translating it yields CASSQGLAGVGTGELFF.